The present TCR beta chain was sequenced within a study of OX40 agonist ivuxolimab in advanced cancers. In the study overall: Partial responses, seen in three patients, involved one hepatocellular carcinoma and two cutaneous melanomas.

Study results and limitations: Still undetermined is the antigen specificity of the expanded peripheral T cells. Expanded clones tended on average to be more numerous among CD8+ T cells than CD4+.

Regarding this clone: The antigen remains unidentified.

Assay used: immunoSEQ multiplex PCR; TCRdb lists only in-frame clones, some missing. The sample carries tens of thousands of clones, around nine tenths recorded once. The CDR3 is 15 amino acids. V was pared by 4 bases and J by 6 bases, with 12 bases of the junction left unmatched. Germline CDR1 and CDR2: SGHDT and YYEEEE. This TCR was sampled from an adult with an advanced solid tumor such as melanoma, head and neck, liver or kidney cancer. V is TRBV5-6 and J is TRBJ2-7; the match to TRBD2 covers 8 bases. Sample: CD4+ or CD8+ T cells sorted from blood, taken in a trial of the OX40 agonist ivuxolimab. CDR3 nucleotides: TGTGCCAGCAGCCTCGCAGGTCGGGAGGGCCCCGAGCAGTACTTC. This encodes CASSLAGREGPEQYF. The variable domain in full, completed from reference TRBV5-6 and TRBJ2-7, reads DAGVTQSPTHLIKTRGQQVTLRCSPKSGHDTVSWYQQALGQGPQFIFQYYEEEERQRGNFPDRFSGHQFPNYSSELNVNALLLGDSALYLCASSLAGREGPEQYFGPGTRLTVT.